This paragraph reports one T cell receptor (beta chain). This specimen belongs to a study of blood T cell repertoires in COVID-19. The CDR3 sequence is 16 residues long. In germline, CDR1 is LGHDT, CDR2 YNNKEL (reference sequence). V lost 1 base and J lost 5; bases outside the gene matches: 8. Ages ranged from 18 to 89 years, with residence in some 25 US areas. Assay used: immunoSEQ multiplex PCR; TCRdb lists only in-frame clones, some missing. The sample carries about 140,000 clones, 70% to 90% recorded once. The V call is TRBV3-1 (or the pseudogene TRBV3-2), the J call TRBJ2-7; 10 nucleotides agree with TRBD2. The sequenced sample consisted of PBMCs or T cells enriched from blood (not recorded which). The sequence derives from a woman aged 50 to 65 with acute COVID-19. CDR3 coding DNA: TGTGCCAGCAGCCAAGTTAGTCTAGCGGGAGCCCACGAGCAGTACTTC. Its protein product is CASSQVSLAGAHEQYF.